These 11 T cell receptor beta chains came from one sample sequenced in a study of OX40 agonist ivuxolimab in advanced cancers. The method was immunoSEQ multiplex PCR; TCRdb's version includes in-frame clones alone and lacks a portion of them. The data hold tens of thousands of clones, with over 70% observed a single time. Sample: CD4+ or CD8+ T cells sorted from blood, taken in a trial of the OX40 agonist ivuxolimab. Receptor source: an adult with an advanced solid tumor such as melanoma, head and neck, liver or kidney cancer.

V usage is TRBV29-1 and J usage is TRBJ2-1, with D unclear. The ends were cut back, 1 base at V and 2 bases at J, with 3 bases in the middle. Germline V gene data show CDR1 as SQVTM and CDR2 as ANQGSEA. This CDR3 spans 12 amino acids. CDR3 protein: CSVEGTYNEQFF. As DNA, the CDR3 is TGCAGCGTTGAAGGGACCTACAATGAGCAGTTCTTC.

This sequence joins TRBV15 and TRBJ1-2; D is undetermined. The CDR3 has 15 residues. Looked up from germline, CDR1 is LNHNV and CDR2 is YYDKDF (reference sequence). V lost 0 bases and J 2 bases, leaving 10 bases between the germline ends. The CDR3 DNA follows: TGTGCCACCAGCAGAGATCCGGGCGGGAACTATGGCTACACCTTC. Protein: CATSRDPGGNYGYTF.

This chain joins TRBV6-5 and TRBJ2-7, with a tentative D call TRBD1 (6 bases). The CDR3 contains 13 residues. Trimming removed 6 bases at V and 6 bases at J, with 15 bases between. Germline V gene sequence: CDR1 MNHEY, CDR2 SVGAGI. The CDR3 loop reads CASRGGHPAEQYF. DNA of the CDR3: TGTGCCAGCAGAGGGGGACATCCGGCCGAGCAGTACTTC.

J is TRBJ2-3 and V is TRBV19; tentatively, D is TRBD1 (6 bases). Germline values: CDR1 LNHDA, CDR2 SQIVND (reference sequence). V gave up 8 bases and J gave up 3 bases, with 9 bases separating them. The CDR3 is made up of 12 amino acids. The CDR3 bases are TGTGCCAGTCGACAGGCGACAGATACGCAGTATTTT. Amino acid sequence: CASRQATDTQYF.

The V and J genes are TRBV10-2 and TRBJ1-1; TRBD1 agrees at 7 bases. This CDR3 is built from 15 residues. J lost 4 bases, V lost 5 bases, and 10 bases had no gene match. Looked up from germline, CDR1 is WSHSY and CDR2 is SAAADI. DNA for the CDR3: TGCGCCAGCAGTAGCTCTTCAGGGGGAGGCACTGAAGCTTTCTTT. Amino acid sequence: CASSSSSGGGTEAFF.

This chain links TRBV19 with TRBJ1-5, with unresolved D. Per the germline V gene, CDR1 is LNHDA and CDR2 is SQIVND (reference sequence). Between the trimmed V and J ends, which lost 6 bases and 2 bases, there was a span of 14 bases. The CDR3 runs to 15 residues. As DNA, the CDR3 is TGTGCCAGTAGATTGGTCCCGTCGGGCAATCAGCCCCAGCATTTT. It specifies CASRLVPSGNQPQHF.

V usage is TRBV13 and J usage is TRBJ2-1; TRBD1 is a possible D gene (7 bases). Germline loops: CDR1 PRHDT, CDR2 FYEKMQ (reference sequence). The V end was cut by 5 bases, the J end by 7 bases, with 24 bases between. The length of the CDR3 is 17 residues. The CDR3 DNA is TGTGCCAGCAGCCCTCAGGGGGGCGGCGGTGGGGGGAATGAGCAGTTCTTC. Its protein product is CASSPQGGGGGGNEQFF. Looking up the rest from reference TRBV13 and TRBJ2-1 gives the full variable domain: AAGVIQSPRHLIKEKRETATLKCYPIPRHDTVYWYQQGPGQDPQFLISFYEKMQSDKGSIPDRFSAQQFSDYHSELNMSSLELGDSALYFCASSPQGGGGGGNEQFFGPGTRLTVL.

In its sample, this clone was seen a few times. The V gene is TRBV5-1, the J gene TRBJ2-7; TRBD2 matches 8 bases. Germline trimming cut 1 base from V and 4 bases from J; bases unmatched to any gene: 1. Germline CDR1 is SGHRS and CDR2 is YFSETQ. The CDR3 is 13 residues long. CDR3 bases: TGCGCCAGCAGCTTGTCTAGCGGGTACGAGCAGTACTTC. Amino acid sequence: CASSLSSGYEQYF. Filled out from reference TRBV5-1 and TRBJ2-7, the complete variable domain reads KAGVTQTPRYLIKTRGQQVTLSCSPISGHRSVSWYQQTPGQGLQFLFEYFSETQRNKGNFPGRFSGRQFSNSRSEMNVSTLELGDSALYLCASSLSSGYEQYFGPGTRLTVT.

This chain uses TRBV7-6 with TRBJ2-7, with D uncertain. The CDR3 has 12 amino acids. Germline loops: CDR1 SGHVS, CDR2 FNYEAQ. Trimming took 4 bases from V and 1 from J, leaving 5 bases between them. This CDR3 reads CASSSNSYEQYF. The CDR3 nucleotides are TGTGCCAGCAGCTCCAATTCCTACGAGCAGTACTTC.

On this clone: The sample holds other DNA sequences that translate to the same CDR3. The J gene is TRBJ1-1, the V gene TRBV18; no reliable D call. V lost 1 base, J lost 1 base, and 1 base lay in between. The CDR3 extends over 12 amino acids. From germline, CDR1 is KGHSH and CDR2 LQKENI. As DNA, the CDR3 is TGTGCCAGCTCACCACAGAACACTGAAGCTTTCTTT. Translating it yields CASSPQNTEAFF.

The CDR3 DNA is TGCGCCAGCAGCTCCGGGGTCTCGGGATTAACGACAGATACGCAGTATTTT. Translation: CASSSGVSGLTTDTQYF. The chain has TRBV5-1 and TRBJ2-3, with D possibly TRBD2 on 5 matching bases. Germline V lookup: CDR1 SGHRS, CDR2 YFSETQ. Deletions cut 3 bases from V and 3 bases from J, with 20 bases between. The CDR3 is 17 residues long.